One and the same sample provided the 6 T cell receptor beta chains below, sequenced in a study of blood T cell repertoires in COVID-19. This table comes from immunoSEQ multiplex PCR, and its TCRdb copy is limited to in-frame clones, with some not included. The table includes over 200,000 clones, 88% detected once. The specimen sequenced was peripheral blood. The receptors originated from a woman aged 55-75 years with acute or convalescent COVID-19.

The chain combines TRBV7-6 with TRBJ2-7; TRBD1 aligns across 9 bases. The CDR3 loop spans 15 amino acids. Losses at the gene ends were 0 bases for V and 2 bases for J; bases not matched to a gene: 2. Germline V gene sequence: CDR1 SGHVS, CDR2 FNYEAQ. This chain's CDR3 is CASSLAGQGTYEQYF. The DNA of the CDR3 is TGTGCCAGCAGCTTAGCGGGACAGGGAACCTACGAGCAGTACTTC.

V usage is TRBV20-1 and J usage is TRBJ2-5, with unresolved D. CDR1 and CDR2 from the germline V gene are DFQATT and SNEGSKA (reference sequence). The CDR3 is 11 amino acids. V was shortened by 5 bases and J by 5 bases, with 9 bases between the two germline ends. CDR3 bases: TGCAGTGCTGTGGTAGTGGAGACCCAGTACTTC. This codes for CSAVVVETQYF.

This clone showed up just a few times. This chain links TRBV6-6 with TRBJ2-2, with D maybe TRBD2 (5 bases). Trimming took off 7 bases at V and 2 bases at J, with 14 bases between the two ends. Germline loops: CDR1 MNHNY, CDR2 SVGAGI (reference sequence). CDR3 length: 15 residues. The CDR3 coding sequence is TGTGCCAGCAAACCCGGGATTCGTAACACCGGGGAGCTGTTTTTT. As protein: CASKPGIRNTGELFF.

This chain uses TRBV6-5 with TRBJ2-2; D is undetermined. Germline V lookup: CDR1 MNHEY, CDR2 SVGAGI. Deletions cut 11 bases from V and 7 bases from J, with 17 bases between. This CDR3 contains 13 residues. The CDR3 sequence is CAAEERVGGELFF. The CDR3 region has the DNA TGTGCCGCCGAGGAGCGCGTGGGCGGGGAGCTGTTTTTT.

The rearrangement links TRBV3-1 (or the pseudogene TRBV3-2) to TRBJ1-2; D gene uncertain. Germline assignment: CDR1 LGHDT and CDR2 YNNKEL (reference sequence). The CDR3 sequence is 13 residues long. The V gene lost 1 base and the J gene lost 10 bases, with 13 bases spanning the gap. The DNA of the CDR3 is TGTGCCAGCAGCCAAGGGGCCCTCCTTGTCTACACCTTC. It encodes CASSQGALLVYTF.

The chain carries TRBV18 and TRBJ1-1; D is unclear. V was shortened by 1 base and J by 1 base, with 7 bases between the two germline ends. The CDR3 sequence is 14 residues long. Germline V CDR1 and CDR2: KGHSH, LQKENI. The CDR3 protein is CASSPLDTNTEAFF. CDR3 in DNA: TGTGCCAGCTCACCACTAGATACGAACACTGAAGCTTTCTTT. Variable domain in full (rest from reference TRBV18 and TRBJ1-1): NAGVMQNPRHLVRRRGQEARLRCSPMKGHSHVYWYRQLPEEGLKFMVYLQKENIIDESGMPKERFSAEFPKEGPSILRIQQVVRGDSAAYFCASSPLDTNTEAFFGQGTRLTVV.